Sequencing of this T cell receptor (beta chain) was carried out in a study of T cell responses to AZD1222 COVID-19 vaccine. Whole-study results and caveats: White British ancestry dominated among donors, who included more females, and clonal diversity was possibly underestimated. CD4 TCRs covered the whole spike, strongest at regions 160-218 and 743-854.

Trimming cost V 4 bases and J 4 bases, with 14 bases left between them. CDR1 is MNHEY and CDR2 is SVGAGI in the germline V gene. The CDR3 covers 15 residues. TCRdb keeps only in-frame clones here, not all; method: immunoSEQ multiplex PCR. The sample has about 140,000 clones; around 92% are singletons. This clone occurred once. Antigen specificity is unknown. Specimen: peripheral blood, collected after recovery from COVID-19. The TCR comes from an adult who had recovered from COVID-19. The chain employs TRBV6-5 and TRBJ1-3; D is uncertain. CDR3 coding DNA: TGTGCCAGCAGTTCAGAGGCCTACCCCGGAAACACCATATATTTT. This encodes CASSSEAYPGNTIYF.